These 2 T cell receptor beta chains originate from one sample sequenced in a study of CD8+CD57+ T cells in acquired aplastic anemia. It was genomic DNA that served as the template for profiling TCR beta VDJ and CDR3. Each CDR3 protein gets one entry after TCRdb re-called the reads with MiXCR. The sample holds approximately 150,000 distinct CDR3 sequences, around half seen once. CD8+CD57+ cell expansion, shown by flow cytometry, had occurred in the patients selected for sequencing. The source material was sorted CD4+, CD8+, or CD8+CD57+ T cells (not recorded which) from PBMCs. Every receptor here comes from a human donor with aplastic anemia.

This clonotype was seen at least ten times. The V and J genes are TRBV6-5 and TRBJ1-1; maybe TRBD1 (6 bases). Germline CDR1 reads MNHEY; CDR2 reads SVGAGI. The CDR3 runs to 13 residues. V gave up 0 bases and J gave up 11 bases, with 13 bases separating them. The CDR3 region has the DNA TGTGCCAGCAGTTACTCGGCAGGGGAGGTCGCTTTCTTT. Residues: CASSYSAGEVAFF.

The chain combines TRBV10-3 with TRBJ2-5, with 8 nucleotides matching TRBD2. Germline V gene data show CDR1 as ENHRY and CDR2 as SYGVKD. This CDR3 is 15 amino acids long. The V and J ends lost 4 bases and 4 bases, in that order; junction bases with no gene match: 8. CDR3 sequence (DNA): TGTGCCATCAGTGCCCCAGCGGGAGAGGGAGAGACCCAGTACTTC. Translation gives CAISAPAGEGETQYF.